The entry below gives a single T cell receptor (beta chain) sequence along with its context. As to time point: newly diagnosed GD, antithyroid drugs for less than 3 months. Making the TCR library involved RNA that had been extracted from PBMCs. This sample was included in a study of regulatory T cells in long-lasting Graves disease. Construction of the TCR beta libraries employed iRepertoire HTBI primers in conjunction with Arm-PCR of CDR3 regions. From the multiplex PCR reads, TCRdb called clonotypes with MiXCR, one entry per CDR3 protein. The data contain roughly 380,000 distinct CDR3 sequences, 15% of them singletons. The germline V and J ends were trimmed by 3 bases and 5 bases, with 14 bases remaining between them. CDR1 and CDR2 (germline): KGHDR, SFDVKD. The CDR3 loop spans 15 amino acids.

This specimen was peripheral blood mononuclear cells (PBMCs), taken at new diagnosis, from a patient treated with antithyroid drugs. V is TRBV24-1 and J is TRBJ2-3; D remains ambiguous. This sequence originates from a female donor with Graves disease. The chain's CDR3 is CATSDPLMTGDTQYF. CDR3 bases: TGTGCCACCAGTGATCCACTTATGACCGGAGATACGCAGTATTTT.